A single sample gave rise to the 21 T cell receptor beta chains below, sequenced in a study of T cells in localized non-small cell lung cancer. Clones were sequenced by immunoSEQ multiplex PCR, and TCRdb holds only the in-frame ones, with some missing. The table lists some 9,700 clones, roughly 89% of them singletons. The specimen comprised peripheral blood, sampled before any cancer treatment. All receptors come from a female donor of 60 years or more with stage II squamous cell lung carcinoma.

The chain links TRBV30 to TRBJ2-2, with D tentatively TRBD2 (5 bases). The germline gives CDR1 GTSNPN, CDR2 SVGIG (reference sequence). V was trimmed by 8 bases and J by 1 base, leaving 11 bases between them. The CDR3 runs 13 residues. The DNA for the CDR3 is TGTGCCCAGAGGGTTCAGAACACCGGGGAGCTGTTTTTT. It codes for CAQRVQNTGELFF. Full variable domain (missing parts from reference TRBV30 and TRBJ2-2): SQTIHQWPATLVQPVGSPLSLECTVEGTSNPNLYWYRQAAGRGLQLLFYSVGIGQISSEVPQNLSASRPQDRQFILSSKKLLLSDSGFYLCAQRVQNTGELFFGEGSRLTVL.

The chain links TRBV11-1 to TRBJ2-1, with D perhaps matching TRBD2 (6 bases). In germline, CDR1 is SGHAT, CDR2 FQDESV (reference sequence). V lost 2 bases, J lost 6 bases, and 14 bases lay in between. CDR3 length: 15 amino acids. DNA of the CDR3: TGTGCCAGCAGCTTACCCACCGGGACTGTCAATGAGCAGTTCTTC. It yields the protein CASSLPTGTVNEQFF.

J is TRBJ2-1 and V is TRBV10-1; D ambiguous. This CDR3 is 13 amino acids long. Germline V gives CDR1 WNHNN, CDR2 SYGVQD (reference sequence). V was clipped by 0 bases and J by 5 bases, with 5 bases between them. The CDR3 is CASSESLDNEQFF. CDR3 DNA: TGCGCCAGCAGTGAGTCTCTCGACAATGAGCAGTTCTTC.

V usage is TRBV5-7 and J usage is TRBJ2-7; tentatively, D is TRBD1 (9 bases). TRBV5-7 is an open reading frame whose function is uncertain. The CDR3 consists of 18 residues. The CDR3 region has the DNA TGTGCCAGCAGCTTAGTGGGACAGGGCGAGCGGGGGCCCTACGAGCAGCACGTC. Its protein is CASSLVGQGERGPYEQHV.

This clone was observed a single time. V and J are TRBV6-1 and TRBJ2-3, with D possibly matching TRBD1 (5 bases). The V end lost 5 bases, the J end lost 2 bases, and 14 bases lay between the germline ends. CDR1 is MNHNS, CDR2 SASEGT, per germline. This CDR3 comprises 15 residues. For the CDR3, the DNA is TGTGCCAGCAGTAGGGGTAGAGCGACCACAGATACGCAGTATTTT. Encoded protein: CASSRGRATTDTQYF.

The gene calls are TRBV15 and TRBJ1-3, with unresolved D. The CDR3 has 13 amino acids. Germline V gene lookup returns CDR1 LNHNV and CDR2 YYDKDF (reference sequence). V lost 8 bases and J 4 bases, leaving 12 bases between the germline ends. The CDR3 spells CATRRAAGNTIYF. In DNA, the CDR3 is TGTGCCACCCGTAGGGCGGCGGGAAACACCATATATTTT.

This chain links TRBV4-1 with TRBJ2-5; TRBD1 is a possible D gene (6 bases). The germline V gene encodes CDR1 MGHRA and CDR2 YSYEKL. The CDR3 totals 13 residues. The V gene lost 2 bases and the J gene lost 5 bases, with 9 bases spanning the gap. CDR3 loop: CASSQTGLETQYF. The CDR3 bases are TGCGCCAGCAGCCAAACAGGGTTGGAGACCCAGTACTTC.

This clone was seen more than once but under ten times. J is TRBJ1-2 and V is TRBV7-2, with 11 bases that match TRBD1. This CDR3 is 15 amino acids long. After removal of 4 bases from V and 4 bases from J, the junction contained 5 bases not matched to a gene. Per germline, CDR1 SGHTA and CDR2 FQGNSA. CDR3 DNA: TGTGCCAGCAGCTCACCGGGACAGGGGGTCTATGGCTACACCTTC. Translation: CASSSPGQGVYGYTF.

CDR3 coding DNA: TGTGCCAGCAGCTTAGACCCGAACACCGGGGAGCTGTTTTTT. This translates into CASSLDPNTGELFF. This rearrangement joins TRBV7-8 to TRBJ2-2, with D uncertain. CDR1 is SGHVS, CDR2 FQNEAQ, per germline. The CDR3 loop spans 14 amino acids. V was trimmed by 1 base and J by 0 bases, leaving 3 bases between them. The complete variable domain, with remaining parts taken from reference TRBV7-8 and TRBJ2-2, reads GAGVSQSPRYKVAKRGQDVALRCDPISGHVSLFWYQQALGQGPEFLTYFQNEAQLDKSGLPSDRFFAERPEGSVSTLKIQRTQQEDSAVYLCASSLDPNTGELFFGEGSRLTVL.

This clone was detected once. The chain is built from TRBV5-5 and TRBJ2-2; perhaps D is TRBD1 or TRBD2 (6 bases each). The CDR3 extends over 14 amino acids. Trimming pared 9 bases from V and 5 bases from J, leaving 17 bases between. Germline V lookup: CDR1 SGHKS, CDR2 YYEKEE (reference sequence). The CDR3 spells CATTGAVGTGELFF. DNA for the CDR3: TGTGCCACAACGGGGGCGGTGGGAACCGGGGAGCTGTTTTTT.

The CDR3 sequence is CASQYRGNQPQHF. The CDR3 DNA sequence: TGTGCCAGCCAATATCGGGGCAATCAGCCCCAGCATTTT. The chain carries TRBV28 and TRBJ1-5; unclear D gene. CDR3 size: 13 residues. Trimming removed 8 bases from V and 2 bases from J, with 10 bases in between. Per the germline V gene, CDR1 is MDHEN and CDR2 is SYDVKM.

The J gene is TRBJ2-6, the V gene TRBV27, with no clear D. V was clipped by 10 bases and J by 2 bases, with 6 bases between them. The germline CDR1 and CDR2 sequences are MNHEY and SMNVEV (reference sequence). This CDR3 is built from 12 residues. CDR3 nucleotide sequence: TGTGCCACTCTGGCTGGGGCCAACGTCCTGACTTTC. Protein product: CATLAGANVLTF.

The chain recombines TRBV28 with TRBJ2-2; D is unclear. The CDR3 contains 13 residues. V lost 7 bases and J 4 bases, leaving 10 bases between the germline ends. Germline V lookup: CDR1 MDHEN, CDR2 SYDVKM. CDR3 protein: CASTEMRTGELFF. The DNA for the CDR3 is TGTGCCAGCACTGAGATGCGCACCGGGGAGCTGTTTTTT.

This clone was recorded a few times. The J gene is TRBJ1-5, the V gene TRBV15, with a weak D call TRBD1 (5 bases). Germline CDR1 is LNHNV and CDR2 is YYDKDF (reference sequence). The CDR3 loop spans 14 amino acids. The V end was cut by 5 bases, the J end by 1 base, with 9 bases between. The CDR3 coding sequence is TGTGCCACCAGCGATCGGGACAGCAATCAGCCCCAGCATTTT. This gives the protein CATSDRDSNQPQHF.

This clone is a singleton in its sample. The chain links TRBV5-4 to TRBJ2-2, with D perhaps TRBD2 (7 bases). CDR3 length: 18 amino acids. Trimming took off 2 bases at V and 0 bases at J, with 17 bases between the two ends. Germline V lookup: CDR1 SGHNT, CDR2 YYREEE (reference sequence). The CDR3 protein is CASSFGGVTGSNTGELFF. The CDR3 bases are TGTGCCAGCAGCTTTGGGGGGGTGACAGGCTCGAACACCGGGGAGCTGTTTTTT.

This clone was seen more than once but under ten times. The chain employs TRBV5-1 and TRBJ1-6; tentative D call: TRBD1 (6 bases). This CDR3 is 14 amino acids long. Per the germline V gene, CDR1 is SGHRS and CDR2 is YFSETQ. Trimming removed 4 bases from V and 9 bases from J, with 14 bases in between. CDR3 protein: CASSPGAASSPLHF. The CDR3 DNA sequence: TGCGCCAGCAGCCCGGGGGCAGCGAGTTCACCCCTCCACTTT. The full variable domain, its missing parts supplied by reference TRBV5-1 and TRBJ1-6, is KAGVTQTPRYLIKTRGQQVTLSCSPISGHRSVSWYQQTPGQGLQFLFEYFSETQRNKGNFPGRFSGRQFSNSRSEMNVSTLELGDSALYLCASSPGAASSPLHFGNGTRLTVT.

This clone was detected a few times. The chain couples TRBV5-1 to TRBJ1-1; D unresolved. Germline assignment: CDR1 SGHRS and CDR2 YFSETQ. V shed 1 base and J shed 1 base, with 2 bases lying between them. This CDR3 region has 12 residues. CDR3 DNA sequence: TGCGCCAGCAGCTTGACGAACACTGAAGCTTTCTTT. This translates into CASSLTNTEAFF. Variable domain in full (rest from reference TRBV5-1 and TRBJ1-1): KAGVTQTPRYLIKTRGQQVTLSCSPISGHRSVSWYQQTPGQGLQFLFEYFSETQRNKGNFPGRFSGRQFSNSRSEMNVSTLELGDSALYLCASSLTNTEAFFGQGTRLTVV.

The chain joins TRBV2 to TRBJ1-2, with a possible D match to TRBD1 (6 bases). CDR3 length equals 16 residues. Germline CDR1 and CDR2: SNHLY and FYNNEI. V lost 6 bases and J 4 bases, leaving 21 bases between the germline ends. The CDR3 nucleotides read TGTGCCAGCAGCCCGTCCCGGGGGGGCCTCTCCTATGGCTACACCTTC. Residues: CASSPSRGGLSYGYTF.

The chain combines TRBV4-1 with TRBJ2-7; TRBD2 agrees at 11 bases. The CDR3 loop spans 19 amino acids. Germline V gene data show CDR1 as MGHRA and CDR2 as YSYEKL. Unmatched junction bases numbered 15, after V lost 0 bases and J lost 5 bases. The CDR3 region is CASSQESGLAGGPIHEQYF. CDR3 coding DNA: TGCGCCAGCAGCCAAGAATCGGGGCTAGCGGGAGGACCAATCCACGAGCAGTACTTC.

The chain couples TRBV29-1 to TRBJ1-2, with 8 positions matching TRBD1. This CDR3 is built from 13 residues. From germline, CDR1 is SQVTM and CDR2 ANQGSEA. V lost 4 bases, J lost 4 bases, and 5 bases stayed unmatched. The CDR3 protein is CSVGGTGAYGYTF. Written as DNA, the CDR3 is TGCAGCGTTGGGGGGACAGGAGCCTATGGCTACACCTTC.

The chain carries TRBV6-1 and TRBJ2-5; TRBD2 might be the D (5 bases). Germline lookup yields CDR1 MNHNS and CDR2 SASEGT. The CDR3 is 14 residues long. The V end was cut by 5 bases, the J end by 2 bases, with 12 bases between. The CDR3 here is CASSPRRGQETQYF. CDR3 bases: TGTGCCAGCAGTCCACGAAGAGGGCAAGAGACCCAGTACTTC.